This entry describes one T cell receptor (beta chain). Its matching antigen is unknown. This table comes from immunoSEQ multiplex PCR, and its TCRdb copy is limited to in-frame clones, with some not included. The table records tens of thousands of clones, about 90% of them present only once. This sample stems from a study of T cell responses to AZD1222 COVID-19 vaccine. Study outcomes and limitations: At 160-218 and 743-854, vaccine-associated CD4 TCRs were dominant, and they spanned spike.

Specimen: peripheral blood, collected on day 0 of AZD1222 vaccination. This TCR was recovered from an adult in good health.

CDR3 amino acids: CASSPRDATNEKLFF. CDR3 bases: TGTGCCAGCTCCCCAAGAGATGCAACTAATGAAAAACTGTTTTTT. This sequence joins TRBV18 and TRBJ1-4; D remains unclear. V lost 6 bases and J 0 bases, leaving 11 bases between the germline ends. Germline loops: CDR1 KGHSH, CDR2 LQKENI. The CDR3 contains 15 residues. The entire variable domain, with the rest obtained from reference TRBV18 and TRBJ1-4, is as follows: NAGVMQNPRHLVRRRGQEARLRCSPMKGHSHVYWYRQLPEEGLKFMVYLQKENIIDESGMPKERFSAEFPKEGPSILRIQQVVRGDSAAYFCASSPRDATNEKLFFGSGTQLSVL.